Sequencing of this T cell receptor (beta chain) was carried out in a study of blood T cell repertoires in COVID-19. Clones were sequenced by immunoSEQ multiplex PCR, and TCRdb holds only the in-frame ones, with some missing. The data show under 200,000 clones, roughly nine tenths seen once. The germline CDR1 and CDR2 sequences are SNHLY and FYNNEI. Trimming took 7 bases from V and 1 from J; bases not matched to a gene: 6. The CDR3 is 16 amino acids. This sequence joins TRBV2 and TRBJ1-5, with 11 bases that match TRBD1. The clonotype originates from a man younger than 30 with acute or convalescent COVID-19. Material: peripheral blood. The DNA of the CDR3 is TGTGCCAGCACCCGGACAGGGGGCTTGAGCAATCAGCCCCAGCATTTT. It specifies CASTRTGGLSNQPQHF.